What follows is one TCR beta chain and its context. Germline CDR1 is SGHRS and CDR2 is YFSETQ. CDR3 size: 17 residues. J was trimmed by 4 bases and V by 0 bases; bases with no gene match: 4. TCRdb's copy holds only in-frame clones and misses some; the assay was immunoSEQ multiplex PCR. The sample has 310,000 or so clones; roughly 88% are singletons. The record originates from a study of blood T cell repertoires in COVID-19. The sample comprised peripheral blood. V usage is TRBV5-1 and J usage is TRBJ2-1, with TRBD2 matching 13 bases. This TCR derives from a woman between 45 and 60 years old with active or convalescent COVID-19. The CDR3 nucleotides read TGCGCCAGCAGCTTGGGTTGGACTAGCGGGAGTTACAATGAGCAGTTCTTC. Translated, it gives CASSLGWTSGSYNEQFF.